This note documents a single T cell receptor (beta chain) sequence. This entry is derived from a study of T cells expressing NK-cell markers. The CDR3 has 19 amino acids. The germline CDR1 and CDR2 sequences are DFQATT and SNEGSKA (reference sequence). TCRdb reanalyzed the 5' RACE reads, giving one entry per CDR3 protein sequence and no DNA. Recorded for this sample: some 150,000 distinct CDR3 sequences. The sequence derives from a man aged 18 to 30 in good health. The sample comprised blood T cells: a sorted CD56 or NKG2C T cell subset, CD4+ or CD8+ T cells, or bulk PBMC T cells (not recorded which). The V gene is TRBV20-1, the J gene TRBJ2-1; checking the TCRdb D call of TRBD2 is not possible without DNA. CDR3 sequence: CSAVKGAPLSGSRSTEQFF.